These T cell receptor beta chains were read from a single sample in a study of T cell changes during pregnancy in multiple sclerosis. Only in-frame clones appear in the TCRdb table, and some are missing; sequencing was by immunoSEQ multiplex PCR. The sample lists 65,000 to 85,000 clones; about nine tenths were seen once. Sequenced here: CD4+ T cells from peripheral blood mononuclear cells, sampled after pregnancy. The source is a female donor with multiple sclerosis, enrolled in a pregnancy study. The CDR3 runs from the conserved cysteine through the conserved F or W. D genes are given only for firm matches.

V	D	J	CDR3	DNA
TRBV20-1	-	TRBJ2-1	CSATIPEQFF	TGCAGTGCTACTATCCCTGAGCAGTTCTTC
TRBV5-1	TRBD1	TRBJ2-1	CASSLAGTGTMNEQFF	TGCGCCAGCAGCTTGGCCGGGACAGGGACGATGAATGAGCAGTTCTTC
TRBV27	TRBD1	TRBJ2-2	CASRPGQARTGELFF	TGTGCCAGCAGGCCGGGACAGGCTAGGACCGGGGAGCTGTTTTTT
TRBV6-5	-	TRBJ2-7	CASSFREYEQYF	TGTGCCAGCAGTTTCCGGGAGTACGAGCAGTACTTC
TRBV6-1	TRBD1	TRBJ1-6	CAGQGAGSPLHF	TGTGCCGGCCAGGGGGCTGGTTCACCCCTCCACTTT
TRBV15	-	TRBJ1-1	CATSPRGVTEAFF	TGTGCCACCAGCCCCCGGGGGGTCACTGAAGCTTTCTTT
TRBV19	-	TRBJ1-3	CASSIPRVGNTIYF	TGTGCCAGTAGTATCCCCAGGGTTGGAAACACCATATATTTT
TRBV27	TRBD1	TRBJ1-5	CASSLRQGINQPQHF	TGTGCCAGCAGCCTCAGACAGGGGATAAATCAGCCCCAGCATTTT
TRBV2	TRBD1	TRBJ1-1	CASSNTGGTEAFF	TGTGCCAGCAGTAACACAGGGGGGACTGAAGCTTTCTTT
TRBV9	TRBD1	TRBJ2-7	CASSVGRGDRGYEQYF	TGTGCCAGCAGCGTAGGCAGGGGGGACAGGGGCTACGAGCAGTACTTC
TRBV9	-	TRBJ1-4	CASSGSTVSEKLFF	TGTGCCAGCAGCGGTTCGACAGTCAGTGAAAAACTGTTTTTT
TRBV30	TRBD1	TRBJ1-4	CAFNRGPEKLFF	TGTGCCTTTAACAGGGGGCCCGAAAAACTGTTTTTT
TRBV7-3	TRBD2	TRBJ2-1	CASSLAGGTQREQFF	TGTGCCAGCAGCTTAGCGGGAGGGACACAGAGGGAGCAGTTCTTC